The entry below describes one T cell receptor beta chain. What it binds is unknown. The primer mix had 60 Vbeta and 13 Jbeta primers. Assay used: immunoSEQ multiplex PCR; TCRdb lists only in-frame clones, some missing. The sample has fewer than 100,000 clones. V dropped 4 bases and J dropped 0 bases, with 14 bases sitting between them. Germline V gives CDR1 SGHKS, CDR2 YYEKEE (reference sequence). There are 15 residues in the CDR3. The record originates from a study of cytomegalovirus exposure and HLA in healthy donors. General observations from the study: Most TCR sequences proved rare, with some public TCRs found in many donors.

Material: PBMCs. The chain uses TRBV5-5 and TRBJ2-7; D unresolved. The clonotype originates from a man over 45 in good health and CMV-seronegative. CDR3 DNA sequence: TGTGCCAGCAGCCCGGGTCCCTCGAGCTCCTACGAGCAGTACTTC. It translates to CASSPGPSSSYEQYF.